This T cell receptor beta chain was captured by sequencing in a study of radiotherapy plus CTLA-4 blockade in lung cancer. Clones were sequenced by immunoSEQ multiplex PCR, and TCRdb holds only the in-frame ones, with some missing. The sample lists 80,000 or so clones; about 78% were seen once. The CDR3 consists of 14 residues. Germline loops: CDR1 SGHTA, CDR2 FQGNSA. Sequencing used peripheral blood, obtained from a patient treated with radiotherapy plus ipilimumab. V usage is TRBV7-2 and J usage is TRBJ2-5; maybe TRBD2 (6 bases). Matching the DNA end better, TRBJ2-7 makes the J call doubtful. This sequence originates from a human donor with non-small cell lung cancer who had a partial response to radiotherapy plus ipilimumab. Some clones in this sample may be carry-over from other donors' samples. DNA for the CDR3: TGTGCCAGCACTCTGGGAGGAAACCGCTACGAGCAGTACTTC. Encoded protein: CASTLGGNRYEQYF.